These 22 T cell receptor beta chains share one sample of origin, sequenced in a study of T cell responses to AZD1222 COVID-19 vaccine (dated by TCRdb to the early 2020s). The library was produced with the immunoSEQ multiplex PCR assay. As stored in TCRdb, this immuneACCESS dataset retains in-frame rearrangements with V and J assigned. A fraction of the clones does not appear; measured against another copy, unresolved V genes explain less than half of the discrepancy, and the remainder lacks a known reason. The sample yields approximately 88,000 clones; roughly nine tenths were counted once. Around 5% of the sample belongs to the ten largest clones. In the paper's terms, the time point label means: about 28 days (+/-7) after the second vaccine dose. The sample here was peripheral blood, taken 28 days after the second AZD1222 dose. The receptors originated from an adult who received the AZD1222 COVID-19 vaccine.

The V and J genes are TRBV13 and TRBJ1-3, with D uncertain. The germline V and J ends were trimmed by 4 bases and 0 bases, with 16 bases remaining between them. Germline V gene data show CDR1 as PRHDT and CDR2 as FYEKMQ (reference sequence). The CDR3 extends over 17 amino acids. This CDR3 is CASSSKLGPDSGNTIYF. The CDR3 nucleotides are TGTGCCAGCAGCTCCAAGTTGGGCCCCGACTCTGGAAACACCATATATTTT.

The rearrangement joins TRBV3-1 (or the pseudogene TRBV3-2) to TRBJ2-6; D is ambiguous. Germline CDR1 LGHDT, CDR2 YNNKEL (reference sequence). Trimming pared 0 bases from V and 3 bases from J, leaving 9 bases between. This CDR3 contains 16 residues. CDR3 sequence (DNA): TGTGCCAGCAGCCAAGAAGGAAGTGGTGGGGCCAACGTCCTGACTTTC. Amino acids: CASSQEGSGGANVLTF.

The table lists this clone with a count of one. The chain combines TRBV19 with TRBJ2-2; 7 positions match TRBD1. CDR3 length: 15 residues. The germline V gene encodes CDR1 LNHDA and CDR2 SQIVND (reference sequence). Unmatched junction bases numbered 3, after V lost 5 bases and J lost 0 bases. The CDR3 sequence: CASSQGQSNTGELFF. As DNA, the CDR3 is TGTGCCAGTAGTCAGGGACAGTCGAACACCGGGGAGCTGTTTTTT.

This clone was seen a single time. The chain has TRBV5-1 and TRBJ1-1, with unresolved D. The CDR3 runs 14 residues. V dropped 2 bases and J dropped 4 bases, with 12 bases sitting between them. Germline loops: CDR1 SGHRS, CDR2 YFSETQ. The CDR3 nucleotides read TGCGCCAGCAGCTTTGTCGGTAGCGGCACTGAAGCTTTCTTT. Its translation: CASSFVGSGTEAFF.

The genes are TRBV6-1 and TRBJ1-4; D call uncertain. Germline V gene sequence: CDR1 MNHNS, CDR2 SASEGT. The CDR3 is 15 residues long. Trimming cost V 3 bases and J 11 bases, with 19 bases left between them. The CDR3 loop reads CASSERIQTGEKLFF. DNA of the CDR3: TGTGCCAGCAGTGAGCGTATACAGACCGGTGAGAAACTGTTTTTT.

J is TRBJ2-2 and V is TRBV19, with D possibly TRBD1 on 6 matching bases. Per germline, CDR1 LNHDA and CDR2 SQIVND (reference sequence). The CDR3 extends over 17 amino acids. Trimming stripped 5 bases from V and 2 bases from J, with 18 bases between. CDR3 loop: CASSPTGDPSNTGELFF. The CDR3 DNA sequence: TGTGCCAGTAGTCCGACAGGTGACCCATCAAACACCGGGGAGCTGTTTTTT.

The chain couples TRBV20-1 to TRBJ1-2; D not resolved. The length of the CDR3 is 10 residues. CDR1 and CDR2 (germline): DFQATT, SNEGSKA (reference sequence). Trimming left V 5 bases short and J 6 bases short, with 7 bases between. CDR3 sequence: CSAQSNGYTF. The CDR3 bases are TGCAGTGCTCAGTCGAATGGCTACACCTTC.

This clone was recorded only once. V is TRBV25-1 and J is TRBJ2-3; D not certain. CDR3 length equals 13 residues. V lost 5 bases to trimming and J lost 3 bases, with 9 bases between them. The germline CDR1 and CDR2 sequences are MGHDK and SYGVNS. CDR3 region: CASSSSGTDTQYF. The CDR3, as DNA: TGTGCCAGCAGTAGCTCCGGGACAGATACGCAGTATTTT.

This chain uses TRBV5-8 with TRBJ1-2; D is unclear. CDR1 and CDR2 from the germline V gene are SGHTS and YDEGEE. The CDR3 spans 13 residues. Trimming shortened V by 3 bases and J by 4 bases, and 10 bases separated the two germline ends. Written as DNA, the CDR3 is TGTGCCAGCAGCTCACAGCGTTTCTATGGCTACACCTTC. Translation gives CASSSQRFYGYTF. Based on the CDR3 plus reference TRBV5-8 and TRBJ1-2, the full variable domain is EAGVTQSPTHLIKTRGQQATLRCSPISGHTSVYWYQQALGLGLQFLLWYDEGEERNRGNFPPRFSGRQFPNYSSELNVNALELEDSALYLCASSSQRFYGYTFGSGTRLTVV.

V gene TRBV15 combines with J gene TRBJ1-1; a weak D match, TRBD1 (6 bases). From germline, CDR1 is LNHNV and CDR2 YYDKDF (reference sequence). This CDR3 is 17 amino acids long. Trimming cost V 1 base and J 1 base, with 16 bases left between them. CDR3 in amino acids: CATSRGTGGQRNTEAFF. Here the CDR3 DNA reads TGTGCCACCAGCAGAGGGACTGGGGGGCAGAGGAACACTGAAGCTTTCTTT. The variable domain in full, with the rest retrieved from reference TRBV15 and TRBJ1-1, is DAMVIQNPRYQVTQFGKPVTLSCSQTLNHNVMYWYQQKSSQAPKLLFHYYDKDFNNEADTPDNFQSRRPNTSFCFLDIRSPGLGDTAMYLCATSRGTGGQRNTEAFFGQGTRLTVV.

The genes are TRBV5-5 and TRBJ2-7; 8 bases fit TRBD1. The CDR3 is 15 residues long. V was pared by 3 bases and J by 2 bases, with 7 bases of the junction left unmatched. The germline V gene encodes CDR1 SGHKS and CDR2 YYEKEE (reference sequence). CDR3 protein: CASSWKPGQAYEQYF. CDR3 in DNA: TGTGCCAGCAGCTGGAAACCGGGACAGGCCTACGAGCAGTACTTC. Filled out from reference TRBV5-5 and TRBJ2-7, the complete variable domain reads DAGVTQSPTHLIKTRGQQVTLRCSPISGHKSVSWYQQVLGQGPQFIFQYYEKEERGRGNFPDRFSARQFPNYSSELNVNALLLGDSALYLCASSWKPGQAYEQYFGPGTRLTVT.

The chain links TRBV5-1 to TRBJ1-4; D not certain. Per germline, CDR1 SGHRS and CDR2 YFSETQ. The CDR3 runs to 15 residues. V was shortened by 0 bases and J by 4 bases, with 10 bases between the two germline ends. The CDR3 here is CASSLARGVNEKLFF. For the CDR3, the DNA is TGCGCCAGCAGCTTGGCCCGAGGAGTTAATGAAAAACTGTTTTTT.

The rearrangement uses TRBV29-1 and TRBJ1-1; maybe TRBD1 (5 bases). CDR1 is SQVTM and CDR2 is ANQGSEA in the germline V gene. The CDR3 has 11 amino acids. The V end was cut by 7 bases, the J end by 3 bases, with 9 bases between. The CDR3 DNA reads TGCAGCGCCACCAGGGACACTGAAGCTTTCTTT. Translating it yields CSATRDTEAFF.

This clone was seen a single time. This chain uses TRBV9 with TRBJ1-1; D remains ambiguous. The germline CDR1 and CDR2 sequences are SGDLS and YYNGEE. The V gene lost 1 base and the J gene lost 4 bases, with 14 bases spanning the gap. The CDR3 is 15 amino acids. CDR3 region: CASSVHVERSTEAFF. As DNA, the CDR3 is TGTGCCAGCAGCGTACACGTCGAGAGGAGCACTGAAGCTTTCTTT.

This chain links TRBV2 with TRBJ1-1; possible D gene TRBD1, 5 bases. CDR3 length: 15 amino acids. The germline gives CDR1 SNHLY, CDR2 FYNNEI. The germline V and J ends were trimmed by 10 bases and 4 bases, with 22 bases remaining between them. As DNA, the CDR3 is TGTGCCACCTCCCACGGGGCGACCCTGAGCACTGAAGCTTTCTTT. Translated, it gives CATSHGATLSTEAFF.

The chain has TRBV7-8 and TRBJ1-3; D remains ambiguous. CDR3 size: 16 residues. Germline assignment: CDR1 SGHVS and CDR2 FQNEAQ. V shed 2 bases and J shed 0 bases, with 11 bases lying between them. CDR3 in amino acids: CASSLMGSASGNTIYF. The CDR3 DNA sequence: TGTGCCAGCAGCTTAATGGGGTCCGCCTCTGGAAACACCATATATTTT.

The chain links TRBV5-1 to TRBJ2-5, with 7 nucleotides matching TRBD1. Germline V gives CDR1 SGHRS, CDR2 YFSETQ. With V trimmed by 3 bases and J by 5 bases, 4 bases remained unmatched. The CDR3 is 13 residues long. The CDR3 here is CASSSQGRETQYF. CDR3 DNA sequence: TGCGCCAGCAGCTCACAGGGGCGGGAGACCCAGTACTTC.

The J gene is TRBJ2-7, the V gene TRBV5-6; D call uncertain. CDR1 is SGHDT and CDR2 is YYEEEE in the germline V gene. This CDR3 is 13 amino acids long. V gave up 2 bases and J gave up 3 bases, with 9 bases separating them. Here the CDR3 DNA reads TGTGCCAGCAGCTTTCGGAATGACTACGAGCAGTACTTC. It is translated as CASSFRNDYEQYF.

V and J are TRBV9 and TRBJ1-3, with 7 bases lining up with TRBD1. CDR1 is SGDLS and CDR2 is YYNGEE in the germline V gene. V shed 3 bases and J 2 bases; nucleotides not matched to a gene: 8. This CDR3 is 16 amino acids long. As DNA, the CDR3 is TGTGCCAGCAGCGACCGACAGGGAATGACTGGAAACACCATATATTTT. Residues: CASSDRQGMTGNTIYF.

The sample holds one count of this clone. The CDR3 reads CASSLEVTGELFF. DNA for the CDR3: TGTGCCAGCAGCCTCGAGGTCACCGGGGAGCTGTTTTTT. V gene TRBV2 combines with J gene TRBJ2-2; the D is unclear. CDR3 length equals 13 residues. From germline, CDR1 is SNHLY and CDR2 FYNNEI. V was trimmed by 6 bases and J by 4 bases, leaving 9 bases between them.

The rearrangement joins TRBV11-2 to TRBJ2-5, with D uncertain. The V end was cut by 7 bases, the J end by 0 bases, with 15 bases between. The germline V gene has CDR1 SGHAT and CDR2 FQNNGV. CDR3 size: 15 residues. The CDR3 here is CASNPNGYDQETQYF. The CDR3, as DNA: TGTGCCAGCAATCCCAATGGCTACGACCAAGAGACCCAGTACTTC.

The chain has TRBV9 and TRBJ2-3; 9 nucleotides line up with TRBD2. The CDR3 covers 16 residues. The germline gives CDR1 SGDLS, CDR2 YYNGEE. V was pared by 1 base and J by 2 bases, with 5 bases of the junction left unmatched. CDR3 sequence (DNA): TGTGCCAGCAGCGTACCGACTAGCGGATACACAGATACGCAGTATTTT. It specifies CASSVPTSGYTDTQYF.